These 23 T cell receptor beta chains came from one sample sequenced in a study of regulatory T cells in long-lasting Graves disease. Arm-PCR of CDR3 regions and iRepertoire HTBI primers were used to build TCR beta libraries. From the multiplex PCR reads, TCRdb called clonotypes with MiXCR, one entry per CDR3 protein. The sample has about 460,000 distinct CDR3 sequences, 22% seen once. The time point is: persistent/refractory GD, antithyroid drugs over 5 years with positive TRAb. Extracted RNA from PBMCs served as the source of the TCR library. The sequencing here drew on peripheral blood mononuclear cells (PBMCs), taken when the disease was refractory, from a patient treated with antithyroid drugs. The receptors derive from a female donor with Graves disease.

This clonotype was recorded a few times. The gene calls are TRBV14 and TRBJ2-7; D is unclear. Germline loops: CDR1 SGHDN, CDR2 FVKESK. The CDR3 covers 14 residues. V lost 0 bases and J lost 2, with 8 bases in between. In nucleotides, the CDR3 is TGTGCCAGCAGCCAAGACAGTTTCACCTACGAGCAGTACTTC. Its protein product is CASSQDSFTYEQYF.

This clonotype came up many times. The chain carries TRBV12-3 or TRBV12-4 and TRBJ1-1; possible D gene TRBD1, 6 bases. V was trimmed by 3 bases and J by 1 base, leaving 9 bases between them. This CDR3 region has 14 residues. This chain's CDR3 is CASSFRQENTEAFF. As DNA, the CDR3 is TGTGCCAGCAGTTTCCGACAGGAGAACACTGAAGCTTTCTTT.

This clonotype came up many times. V is TRBV28 and J is TRBJ1-5; TRBD1 might be the D (5 bases). Looked up from germline, CDR1 is MDHEN and CDR2 is SYDVKM. CDR3 length equals 16 residues. V shed 3 bases and J shed 3 bases, with 15 bases lying between them. CDR3 sequence: CASSFRVVVINQPQHF. In DNA form, the CDR3 reads TGTGCCAGCAGTTTCAGGGTTGTTGTCATCAATCAGCCCCAGCATTTT.

This clonotype was detected ten times or more. The rearrangement uses TRBV27 and TRBJ2-7; D unresolved. Trimming stripped 6 bases from V and 3 bases from J, with 12 bases between. The germline V gene encodes CDR1 MNHEY and CDR2 SMNVEV (reference sequence). The CDR3 sequence is 13 residues long. The CDR3 is CASSPTNGYEQYF. As DNA, the CDR3 is TGTGCCAGCAGCCCCACGAACGGCTACGAGCAGTACTTC.

This clonotype has at least ten counts. The rearrangement joins TRBV15 to TRBJ1-2, with TRBD1 as a possible D gene (5 bases). This CDR3 has 13 amino acids. CDR1 is LNHNV, CDR2 YYDKDF, per germline (reference sequence). Trimming stripped 5 bases from V and 4 bases from J, with 11 bases between. CDR3 region: CATSSQGAYGYTF. The CDR3 DNA follows: TGTGCCACCAGCTCGCAGGGCGCCTATGGCTACACCTTC.

This clonotype was found many times. The chain couples TRBV2 to TRBJ2-5; 7 bases map to TRBD2. CDR1 and CDR2 (germline): SNHLY, FYNNEI. Losses at the gene ends were 6 bases for V and 4 bases for J; bases not matched to a gene: 11. The CDR3 consists of 15 residues. The CDR3 DNA is TGTGCCAGCAGCCCAGGGACTATGACCTTAGAGACCCAGTACTTC. It codes for CASSPGTMTLETQYF.

The V and J genes are TRBV19 and TRBJ1-1; D unclear. The CDR3 loop spans 14 amino acids. From germline, CDR1 is LNHDA and CDR2 SQIVND (reference sequence). Trimming cost V 6 bases and J 7 bases, with 18 bases left between them. The DNA of the CDR3 is TGTGCCAGTAGGCCGGGAGAGAACCGCTATGAAGCTTTCTTT. Translating it yields CASRPGENRYEAFF. Full variable domain (rest looked up from reference TRBV19 and TRBJ1-1): DGGITQSPKYLFRKEGQNVTLSCEQNLNHDAMYWYRQDPGQGLRLIYYSQIVNDFQKGDIAEGYSVSREKKESFPLTVTSAQKNPTAFYLCASRPGENRYEAFFGQGTRLTVV.

This clonotype was seen at least ten times. CDR3 residues: CASSYSVGLFF. CDR3 bases: TGTGCCAGCAGTTACTCGGTGGGACTGTTTTTT. The chain recombines TRBV6-5 with TRBJ1-4; D gene ambiguous. There are 11 residues in the CDR3. Per germline, CDR1 MNHEY and CDR2 SVGAGI. The V gene lost 0 bases and the J gene lost 13 bases, with 6 bases spanning the gap.

V is TRBV6-2 or TRBV6-3 and J is TRBJ2-7; D is possibly TRBD1 (5 bases). V dropped 5 bases and J dropped 4 bases, with 18 bases sitting between them. The CDR3 sequence is 15 residues long. Per germline, CDR1 MNHEY and CDR2 SVGEGT. The CDR3 region has the DNA TGTGCCAGCAGTCCCCGGGCAGGGCGCAATTACGAGCAGTACTTC. It yields the protein CASSPRAGRNYEQYF.

This sequence joins TRBV7-9 and TRBJ2-2; weak D call: TRBD2 (5 bases). The CDR3 covers 14 residues. V was clipped by 5 bases and J by 3 bases, with 10 bases between them. The germline V gene has CDR1 SEHNR and CDR2 FQNEAQ (reference sequence). The CDR3, as DNA: TGTGCCAGCAGCCCAGACGGGGACACCGGGGAGCTGTTTTTT. Translating gives CASSPDGDTGELFF.

V usage is TRBV6-1 and J usage is TRBJ2-7, with D possibly matching TRBD2 (5 bases). Between the trimmed V and J ends, which lost 8 bases and 5 bases, there was a span of 13 bases. From germline, CDR1 is MNHNS and CDR2 SASEGT. This CDR3 comprises 12 residues. CDR3 nucleotides: TGTGCCAGCGCCAGAGGGTACGACGAGCAGTACTTC. Residues: CASARGYDEQYF.

Remarks on this clonotype: One end of the junction varies from germline; a read error may be responsible. The rearrangement links TRBV7-9 to TRBJ2-3; possibly TRBD2 for D (7 bases). Germline CDR1 SEHNR, CDR2 FQNEAQ (reference sequence). This CDR3 spans 18 amino acids. CDR3 DNA sequence: TGCGCCAGCAGCTTGGGGGGACGGGGGGCCATACGCACAGATACGCAGTATTTT. Translated, it gives CASSLGGRGAIRTDTQYF.

V gene TRBV5-1 combines with J gene TRBJ1-6, with TRBD1 matching 8 bases. The CDR3 consists of 15 residues. Germline V CDR1 and CDR2: SGHRS, YFSETQ. After removal of 6 bases from V and 0 bases from J, the junction contained 2 bases not matched to a gene. The DNA for the CDR3 is TGCGCCAGCACCACAGGGGGCTCCTATAATTCACCCCTCCACTTT. Translated, it gives CASTTGGSYNSPLHF.

About this clonotype: A much more abundant neighbour one base away suggests this may be a read error. The chain carries TRBV7-2 and TRBJ2-5; 7 positions agree with TRBD1. CDR3 length equals 15 residues. Germline assignment: CDR1 SGHTA and CDR2 FQGNSA. V shed 5 bases and J 1 base; nucleotides not matched to a gene: 7. The CDR3 DNA is TGTGCCAGCAGCCCGTTGGACAGGTTCCAAGAGACCCAGTACTTC. This codes for CASSPLDRFQETQYF.

This clonotype was picked up one time. This chain connects TRBV4-3 to TRBJ1-1, with D tentatively TRBD1 (5 bases). Germline V gene sequence: CDR1 LGHNA, CDR2 YSLEER. The CDR3 runs to 15 residues. V was clipped by 1 base and J by 1 base, with 10 bases between them. CDR3 in amino acids: CASSQGVTANTEAFF. CDR3 nucleotide sequence: TGCGCCAGCAGCCAAGGTGTGACAGCGAACACTGAAGCTTTCTTT.

This clonotype has at least ten counts. This chain links TRBV28 with TRBJ1-1; D not resolved. CDR1 and CDR2 (germline): MDHEN, SYDVKM. The CDR3 runs 12 residues. V lost 5 bases, J lost 5 bases, and 9 bases lay in between. CDR3 residues: CASSPGRTEAFF. CDR3 DNA sequence: TGTGCCAGCAGTCCTGGACGGACTGAAGCTTTCTTT.

Only a few counts were recorded for this clonotype. The genes are TRBV29-1 and TRBJ1-1, with D tentatively TRBD1 (6 bases). The V end was cut by 8 bases, the J end by 0 bases, with 13 bases between. Germline V CDR1 and CDR2: SQVTM, ANQGSEA. This CDR3 comprises 13 residues. CDR3 in amino acids: CSTEGVMNTEAFF. The CDR3 DNA reads as TGCAGCACCGAGGGGGTTATGAACACTGAAGCTTTCTTT. The complete variable domain, with remaining parts taken from reference TRBV29-1 and TRBJ1-1, reads SAVISQKPSRDICQRGTSLTIQCQVDSQVTMMFWYRQQPGQSLTLIATANQGSEATYESGFVIDKFPISRPNLTFSTLTVSNMSPEDSSIYLCSTEGVMNTEAFFGQGTRLTVV.

The chain recombines TRBV24-1 with TRBJ1-1; D gene uncertain. This CDR3 spans 13 amino acids. Germline CDR1 reads KGHDR; CDR2 reads SFDVKD. V was clipped by 2 bases and J by 3 bases, with 6 bases between them. The CDR3 coding sequence is TGTGCCACCAGTGATTACGGTGACACTGAAGCTTTCTTT. It is translated as CATSDYGDTEAFF.

This clonotype occurred once. The V and J genes are TRBV4-1 and TRBJ2-7; D is uncertain. The CDR3 runs to 14 residues. The ends were cut back, 2 bases at V and 1 base at J, with 9 bases in the middle. Germline values: CDR1 MGHRA, CDR2 YSYEKL. DNA of the CDR3: TGCGCCAGCAGCCAACAGGAGTTATCCTACGAGCAGTACTTC. As protein: CASSQQELSYEQYF.

This clonotype was seen many times. This chain uses TRBV2 with TRBJ1-4, with unresolved D. Trimming pared 7 bases from V and 8 bases from J, leaving 14 bases between. CDR3 length: 13 residues. CDR1 is SNHLY, CDR2 FYNNEI, per germline. CDR3 residues: CASNLAIREKLFF. The CDR3 nucleotides are TGTGCCAGCAACCTGGCTATCCGCGAAAAACTGTTTTTT.

This chain uses TRBV9 with TRBJ1-6, with D hard to call. From germline, CDR1 is SGDLS and CDR2 YYNGEE. The CDR3 contains 14 residues. The V end was cut by 0 bases, the J end by 8 bases, with 9 bases between. The CDR3 DNA sequence: TGTGCCAGCAGCGTAGGATTACAAGATTCACCCCTCCACTTT. Residues: CASSVGLQDSPLHF.

The V call is TRBV7-2, the J call TRBJ1-3; unclear D gene. The V gene lost 8 bases and the J gene lost 0 bases, with 11 bases spanning the gap. The germline gives CDR1 SGHTA, CDR2 FQGNSA. The CDR3 is made up of 14 amino acids. CDR3 DNA: TGTGCCAGCGAACTGCCATACTCTGGAAACACCATATATTTT. Encoded protein: CASELPYSGNTIYF.

The J gene is TRBJ2-2, the V gene TRBV6-5; possibly TRBD1 or TRBD2 for D (5 bases each). The germline V gene has CDR1 MNHEY and CDR2 SVGAGI. Trimming left V 6 bases short and J 0 bases short, with 11 bases between. This CDR3 has 15 amino acids. CDR3 residues: CASSYTGPNTGELFF. The CDR3 DNA sequence: TGTGCCAGCAGCTACACGGGGCCGAACACCGGGGAGCTGTTTTTT.